The 22 T cell receptor beta chains below come from one sample, sequenced in a study of blood T cell repertoires in COVID-19. Libraries were prepared by immunoSEQ multiplex PCR; TCRdb keeps only in-frame clonotypes and omits some of them. The table includes more than 75,000 clones, around 90% detected once. Specimen: peripheral blood. These receptors came from a woman in her seventies with acute or convalescent COVID-19.

The chain has TRBV5-1 and TRBJ1-1; possible D gene TRBD1, 5 bases. The germline gives CDR1 SGHRS, CDR2 YFSETQ. The CDR3 is made up of 14 amino acids. Trimming cost V 1 base and J 11 bases, with 18 bases left between them. This chain's CDR3 is CASSLSGAGRGAFF. Written as DNA, the CDR3 is TGCGCCAGCAGCTTGTCGGGCGCAGGCCGGGGGGCTTTCTTT. The variable domain in full, with the rest retrieved from reference TRBV5-1 and TRBJ1-1, is KAGVTQTPRYLIKTRGQQVTLSCSPISGHRSVSWYQQTPGQGLQFLFEYFSETQRNKGNFPGRFSGRQFSNSRSEMNVSTLELGDSALYLCASSLSGAGRGAFFGQGTRLTVV.

This chain links TRBV10-1 with TRBJ2-1; 13 bases map to TRBD2. The CDR3 consists of 16 residues. The germline V gene encodes CDR1 WNHNN and CDR2 SYGVQD (reference sequence). J was trimmed by 11 bases and V by 3 bases; bases with no gene match: 10. CDR3 in amino acids: CASSDRGTSGRAQQFF. CDR3 DNA sequence: TGCGCCAGCAGTGATCGGGGAACTAGCGGGAGGGCTCAGCAGTTCTTC.

The rearrangement uses TRBV29-1 and TRBJ2-7; 7 bases map to TRBD1. Germline values: CDR1 SQVTM, CDR2 ANQGSEA. Trimming at V came to 0 bases and at J to 3 bases, leaving 8 bases not matched to a gene. This CDR3 region has 15 residues. The CDR3 nucleotides read TGCAGCGTTGAAGATTCGACAGGGTATCGCTACGAGCAGTACTTC. Encoded protein: CSVEDSTGYRYEQYF.

This rearrangement joins TRBV5-4 to TRBJ2-4; tentative D call: TRBD1 (6 bases). V dropped 4 bases and J dropped 1 base, with 18 bases sitting between them. This CDR3 contains 17 residues. Germline CDR1 SGHNT, CDR2 YYREEE (reference sequence). In DNA form, the CDR3 reads TGTGCCAGCAGCCCCAACGTGGGGGCCGTGGCCAAAAACATTCAGTACTTC. It codes for CASSPNVGAVAKNIQYF.

This clone is a singleton in its sample. The chain recombines TRBV5-4 with TRBJ2-1, with D tentatively TRBD2 (7 bases). The CDR3 runs to 16 residues. Germline CDR1 and CDR2: SGHNT and YYREEE (reference sequence). V lost 7 bases and J lost 2, with 19 bases in between. The DNA for the CDR3 is TGTGCCAGCGGGCGGGGGCGGCTCGCGGCCTACAATGAGCAGTTCTTC. Translated: CASGRGRLAAYNEQFF.

The V and J genes are TRBV5-1 and TRBJ2-7; no clear D gene. Germline assignment: CDR1 SGHRS and CDR2 YFSETQ. V lost 0 bases to trimming and J lost 3 bases, with 19 bases between them. This CDR3 contains 17 residues. The CDR3, as DNA: TGCGCCAGCAGCTTGGAGCCCCCGGCGAGACGACTCTACGAGCAGTACTTC. Residues: CASSLEPPARRLYEQYF.

The chain employs TRBV30 and TRBJ1-6; 10 nucleotides line up with TRBD1. V was clipped by 3 bases and J by 7 bases; unmatched bases: 6. The CDR3 consists of 15 residues. CDR1 and CDR2 from the germline V gene are GTSNPN and SVGIG (reference sequence). In DNA, the CDR3 is TGTGCCTGGAGACAATCGGGACAGGGGAATTCACCCCTCCACTTT. Residues: CAWRQSGQGNSPLHF.

This clone was detected only once. This chain connects TRBV6-1 to TRBJ2-7, with TRBD1 matching 12 bases. Per germline, CDR1 MNHNS and CDR2 SASEGT. V gave up 3 bases and J gave up 4 bases; unmatched junction bases: 7. CDR3 length: 16 amino acids. CDR3 in amino acids: CASSDFRDRGLYEQYF. In DNA, the CDR3 is TGTGCCAGCAGTGACTTCCGGGACAGGGGGCTATACGAGCAGTACTTC.

The J gene is TRBJ2-7, the V gene TRBV9, with 13 nucleotides matching TRBD2. The CDR3 totals 16 residues. Germline V gene data show CDR1 as SGDLS and CDR2 as YYNGEE. V was pared by 2 bases and J by 4 bases, with 6 bases of the junction left unmatched. The CDR3 nucleotides are TGTGCCAGCAGCGTTGGGGGGACTAGCGGGACTTACGAGCAGTACTTC. It specifies CASSVGGTSGTYEQYF.

This clone occurred once. This chain joins TRBV4-1 and TRBJ2-2, with 12 nucleotides matching TRBD1. The CDR3 is 17 residues long. The ends lost 6 bases at V and 5 bases at J; junction bases unmatched: 10. Germline values: CDR1 MGHRA, CDR2 YSYEKL. The CDR3, as DNA: TGCGCCAGCAGTCTTCCGGGACAGGGGGCGCGAACCGGGGAGCTGTTTTTT. This codes for CASSLPGQGARTGELFF.

V and J are TRBV27 and TRBJ1-5; D possibly corresponds to TRBD1 (6 bases). The CDR3 contains 15 residues. Germline lookup yields CDR1 MNHEY and CDR2 SMNVEV (reference sequence). Trimming pared 6 bases from V and 0 bases from J, leaving 12 bases between. For the CDR3, the DNA is TGTGCCAGCAGGAGAGACAGGAGTAGCAATCAGCCCCAGCATTTT. Its protein product is CASRRDRSSNQPQHF.

This clone was seen only a few times. This chain connects TRBV4-1 to TRBJ2-4; 7 bases match TRBD2. The ends lost 3 bases at V and 4 bases at J; junction bases unmatched: 18. Germline V gives CDR1 MGHRA, CDR2 YSYEKL. The CDR3 contains 19 residues. Written as DNA, the CDR3 is TGCGCCAGCAGCCATAGGACTAGTATAGTCGACGTAGCGAAAAACATTCAGTACTTC. It translates to CASSHRTSIVDVAKNIQYF.

The sample holds one count of this clone. The rearrangement joins TRBV27 to TRBJ1-2; the D gene is possibly TRBD1 (6 bases). The CDR3 length is 17 residues. With 2 bases removed from V and 6 bases from J, the gap between germline ends came to 22 bases. Germline CDR1 MNHEY, CDR2 SMNVEV (reference sequence). The CDR3, as DNA: TGTGCCAGCAGTTTAATGGGGGTCGGGGGGCCCTTGGATGGCTACACCTTC. This sequence encodes CASSLMGVGGPLDGYTF.

V gene TRBV2 combines with J gene TRBJ2-4; 12 bases line up with TRBD2. Germline lookup yields CDR1 SNHLY and CDR2 FYNNEI. The CDR3 runs 15 residues. J lost 6 bases, V lost 5 bases, and 5 bases had no gene match. The CDR3 region is CASSNGLAGLNIQYF. The DNA of the CDR3 is TGTGCCAGCAGTAATGGACTAGCGGGGCTAAACATTCAGTACTTC.

The count of this clone is one. The rearrangement uses TRBV7-8 and TRBJ1-6, with D unclear. V dropped 4 bases and J dropped 6 bases, with 10 bases sitting between them. The CDR3 length is 14 residues. Germline assignment: CDR1 SGHVS and CDR2 FQNEAQ. This CDR3 reads CASSYGKANSPLHF. The DNA for the CDR3 is TGTGCCAGCAGCTATGGTAAAGCTAATTCACCCCTCCACTTT. The full variable domain, with the rest looked up from reference TRBV7-8 and TRBJ1-6, is GAGVSQSPRYKVAKRGQDVALRCDPISGHVSLFWYQQALGQGPEFLTYFQNEAQLDKSGLPSDRFFAERPEGSVSTLKIQRTQQEDSAVYLCASSYGKANSPLHFGNGTRLTVT.

The chain carries TRBV7-2 and TRBJ1-5, with D maybe TRBD1 (5 bases). In germline, CDR1 is SGHTA, CDR2 FQGNSA. CDR3 length: 15 amino acids. The germline V and J ends were trimmed by 1 base and 3 bases, with 10 bases remaining between them. CDR3 residues: CASSLGSGSNQPQHF. Written as DNA, the CDR3 is TGTGCCAGCAGCTTAGGGTCAGGGTCCAATCAGCCCCAGCATTTT.

J is TRBJ2-2 and V is TRBV24-1; D uncertain. The germline V and J ends were trimmed by 3 bases and 4 bases, with 14 bases remaining between them. Germline lookup yields CDR1 KGHDR and CDR2 SFDVKD. This CDR3 has 16 residues. CDR3 residues: CATSDRSSTVTGELFF. As DNA, the CDR3 is TGTGCCACCAGTGATAGGAGCTCAACCGTCACCGGGGAGCTGTTTTTT.

J is TRBJ2-7 and V is TRBV23-1; D may be TRBD2 (6 bases). TRBV23-1 is an open reading frame, and its role is uncertain. The ends were cut back, 0 bases at V and 0 bases at J, with 27 bases in the middle. The CDR3 runs 21 residues. Here the CDR3 DNA reads TGCGCCAGCAGTCAATCATCCCCCCGACTAGTTCCGACCCCATGCTCCTACGAGCAGTACTTC. Residues: CASSQSSPRLVPTPCSYEQYF.

The table lists this clone with a few counts. V usage is TRBV27 and J usage is TRBJ1-6; 8 nucleotides align to TRBD1. Losses at the gene ends were 8 bases for V and 9 bases for J; bases not matched to a gene: 15. The CDR3 covers 16 residues. CDR1 is MNHEY, CDR2 SMNVEV, per germline (reference sequence). The CDR3 loop is CASGTYRTGSSSPLHF. For the CDR3, the DNA is TGTGCCAGCGGCACTTACCGGACAGGGAGTAGTTCACCCCTCCACTTT.

V gene TRBV6-5 combines with J gene TRBJ2-7; D gene unclear. The germline V gene encodes CDR1 MNHEY and CDR2 SVGAGI. CDR3 length equals 13 residues. The V end lost 0 bases, the J end lost 4 bases, and 7 bases lay between the germline ends. CDR3 loop: CASSYSYGYEQYF. The CDR3 coding sequence is TGTGCCAGCAGTTACTCGTACGGGTACGAGCAGTACTTC.

The chain employs TRBV2 and TRBJ1-6; D unresolved. From germline, CDR1 is SNHLY and CDR2 FYNNEI. V was trimmed by 7 bases and J by 7 bases, leaving 14 bases between them. There are 14 residues in the CDR3. The CDR3 spells CASKAGSGNSPLHF. CDR3 nucleotides: TGTGCCAGCAAGGCCGGATCGGGGAATTCACCCCTCCACTTT. Filled out from reference TRBV2 and TRBJ1-6, the complete variable domain reads EPEVTQTPSHQVTQMGQEVILRCVPISNHLYFYWYRQILGQKVEFLVSFYNNEISEKSEIFDDQFSVERPDGSNFTLKIRSTKLEDSAMYFCASKAGSGNSPLHFGNGTRLTVT.

V and J are TRBV3-1 (or the pseudogene TRBV3-2) and TRBJ2-5; 10 bases are a match to TRBD1. The germline gives CDR1 LGHDT, CDR2 YNNKEL (reference sequence). V lost 3 bases and J lost 6; bases outside the gene matches: 13. The CDR3 length is 17 residues. The CDR3: CASSHGQTGGLRKTQYF. The CDR3 nucleotides are TGTGCCAGCAGCCACGGGCAGACAGGGGGCTTGAGAAAGACCCAGTACTTC.